Sequencing of this T cell receptor (beta chain) was carried out in a study of blood T cell repertoires in COVID-19. Participants, about 18 to 95 years old, spanned under 30 US areas. Per the original data handling: Nucleated cell counts were estimated from reference gene primer amplification. The table came from immunoSEQ multiplex PCR; TCRdb's copy has only in-frame clones and leaves some out. V, J and clone size are taken as reported in that table, and D and trimming were inferred from the DNA itself. The data show roughly 260,000 clones, with about nine tenths seen just once and approximately 2.8% held by the top ten. CDR1 is SGHDT and CDR2 is YYEEEE in the germline V gene. V was pared by 4 bases and J by 3 bases, with 7 bases between. The CDR3 extends over 12 amino acids.

This chain connects TRBV5-6 to TRBJ1-2, with D tentatively TRBD1 (6 bases). The sequenced sample was PBMCs or T cells enriched from blood (not recorded which). The sequence was obtained from a woman aged 25 to 39 with acute COVID-19. Here the CDR3 DNA reads TGTGCCAGCAGCCCAGGGGACTATGGCTACACCTTC. The encoded protein is CASSPGDYGYTF.